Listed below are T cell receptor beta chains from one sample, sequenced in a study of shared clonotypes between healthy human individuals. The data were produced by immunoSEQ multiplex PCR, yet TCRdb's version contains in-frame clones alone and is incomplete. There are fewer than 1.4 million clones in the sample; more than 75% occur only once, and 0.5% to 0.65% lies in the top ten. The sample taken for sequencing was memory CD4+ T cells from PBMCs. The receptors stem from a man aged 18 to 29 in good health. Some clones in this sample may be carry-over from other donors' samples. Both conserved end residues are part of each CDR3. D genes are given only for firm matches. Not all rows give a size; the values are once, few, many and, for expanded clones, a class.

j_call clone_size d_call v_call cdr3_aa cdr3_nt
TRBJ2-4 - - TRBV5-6 CASSRAGTAKNIQYF TGTGCCAGCAGCCGAGCCGGGACAGCCAAAAACATTCAGTACTTC
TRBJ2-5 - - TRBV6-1 CASRRQETQYF TGTGCCAGCAGGAGGCAAGAGACCCAGTACTTC
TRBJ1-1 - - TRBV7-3 CASSLRRTGGNTEAFF TGTGCCAGCAGCTTACGACGGACGGGGGGTAACACTGAAGCTTTCTTT
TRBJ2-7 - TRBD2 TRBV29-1 CSVWEGGTYEQYF TGCAGCGTGTGGGAGGGAGGCACCTACGAGCAGTACTTC
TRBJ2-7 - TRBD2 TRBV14 CASSRGAGVYEQYF TGTGCCAGCAGCCGGGGAGCGGGAGTCTACGAGCAGTACTTC
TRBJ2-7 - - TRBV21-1 CASSKRWRALSYEQYF TGTGCCAGCAGCAAGCGATGGAGGGCTCTGTCCTACGAGCAGTACTTC
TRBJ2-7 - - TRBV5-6 CASSLDFGYEQYF TGTGCCAGCAGCTTGGATTTCGGGTACGAGCAGTACTTC
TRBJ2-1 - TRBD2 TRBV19 CASRTQGAGEIGEQFF TGTGCCAGTAGAACCCAAGGGGCGGGAGAGATCGGTGAGCAGTTCTTC
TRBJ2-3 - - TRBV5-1 CASRVTDTQYF TGCGCCAGCAGGGTGACAGATACGCAGTATTTT
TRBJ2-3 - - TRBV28 CASSSTTDTQYF TGTGCCAGCAGTTCTACTACAGATACGCAGTATTTT
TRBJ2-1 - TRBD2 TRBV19 CASSPGGDEQFF TGTGCCAGTAGCCCCGGGGGGGATGAGCAGTTCTTC
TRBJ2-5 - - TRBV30 CAWSVPPGAIQETQYF TGTGCCTGGAGTGTCCCGCCAGGGGCCATCCAAGAGACCCAGTACTTC
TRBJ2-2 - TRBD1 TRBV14 CASRTGVSNTGELFF TGTGCCAGCAGAACAGGGGTTTCGAACACCGGGGAGCTGTTTTTT
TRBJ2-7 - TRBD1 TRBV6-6 CASNTGVSYEQYF TGTGCCAGCAATACAGGGGTCTCCTACGAGCAGTACTTC
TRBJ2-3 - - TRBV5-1 CASRGETSTDTQYF TGCGCCAGCAGAGGTGAGACTAGCACAGATACGCAGTATTTT
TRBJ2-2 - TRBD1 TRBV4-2 CASSQDGQGANTGELFF TGTGCCAGCAGCCAAGATGGGCAGGGGGCGAACACCGGGGAGCTGTTTTTT
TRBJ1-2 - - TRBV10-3 CAISGNRLYGYTF TGTGCCATCAGTGGCAACAGGCTCTATGGCTACACCTTC
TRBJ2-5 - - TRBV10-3 CAISESWGESGTQYF TGTGCCATCAGTGAGTCGTGGGGGGAGTCGGGGACCCAGTACTTC
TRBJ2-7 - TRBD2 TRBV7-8 CASSSDIGLAGAWGYEQYF TGTGCCAGCAGCTCGGATATAGGACTAGCGGGAGCTTGGGGTTACGAGCAGTACTTC
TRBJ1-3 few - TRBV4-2 CASSQGQHIGNTIYF TGTGCCAGCAGCCAAGGTCAACACATTGGAAACACCATATATTTT
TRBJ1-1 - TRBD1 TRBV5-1 CASSVDRAGNTEAFF TGCGCCAGCAGCGTCGACAGGGCGGGGAACACTGAAGCTTTCTTT
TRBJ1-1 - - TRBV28 CASSRTWPLNTEAFF TGTGCCAGCAGTCGCACGTGGCCGCTGAACACTGAAGCTTTCTTT
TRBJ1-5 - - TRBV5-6 CASSLVRGQPQHF TGTGCCAGCAGCTTGGTAAGGGGCCAGCCCCAGCATTTT
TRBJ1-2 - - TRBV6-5 CASSPWGRERKGYTF TGTGCCAGCAGCCCTTGGGGCAGGGAGAGGAAGGGCTACACCTTC
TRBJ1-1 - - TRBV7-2 CASSLVHGGETEAFF TGTGCCAGCAGCTTAGTTCACGGGGGTGAGACTGAAGCTTTCTTT
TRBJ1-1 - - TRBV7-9 CASNRGFTEAFF TGTGCCAGCAACCGGGGGTTCACTGAAGCTTTCTTT
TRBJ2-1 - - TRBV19 CASSIESGVSYEQFF TGTGCCAGTAGTATAGAGTCGGGAGTTAGCTATGAGCAGTTCTTC
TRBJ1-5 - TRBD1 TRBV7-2 CASSLVRTGSAQPQHF TGTGCCAGCAGCTTAGTAAGGACAGGGAGCGCTCAGCCCCAGCATTTT
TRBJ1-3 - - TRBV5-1 CASSPQVGNTIYF TGCGCCAGCAGCCCGCAGGTTGGAAACACCATATATTTT
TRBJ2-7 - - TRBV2 CASSRETGYEQYF TGTGCCAGCAGTAGGGAGACAGGTTACGAGCAGTACTTC
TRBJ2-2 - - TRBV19 CASRPGQTNTGELFF TGTGCCAGTAGGCCGGGACAAACGAACACCGGGGAGCTGTTTTTT
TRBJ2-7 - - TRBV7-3 CASSPYHGSSPYF TGTGCCAGCAGCCCCTACCATGGGAGTTCTCCGTACTTC
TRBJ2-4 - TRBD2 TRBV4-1 CASSQDSSGKRNIQYF TGCGCCAGCAGCCAAGATTCTAGCGGGAAGCGAAACATTCAGTACTTC
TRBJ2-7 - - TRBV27 CASSRRRESYEQYF TGTGCCAGCAGCCGCCGCCGGGAGTCCTACGAGCAGTACTTC
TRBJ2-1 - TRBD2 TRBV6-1 CASSGRLAGSYNEQFF TGTGCCAGCAGTGGGAGACTAGCGGGGTCCTACAATGAGCAGTTCTTC
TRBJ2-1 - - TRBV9 CASSSLAYSYNEQFF TGTGCCAGCAGCTCTTTAGCGTACTCCTACAATGAGCAGTTCTTC